These 27 T cell receptor beta chains share one sample of origin, sequenced in a study of shared clonotypes between healthy human individuals. Here immunoSEQ multiplex PCR was the method, and the copy in TCRdb shows in-frame clones only, minus some. The sample holds some 2,500,000 clones, 93% seen once. Sequencing was done on a sample of naive CD4+ T cells from PBMCs. The subset here: CD45RA+ positively selected. The receptor set was obtained from a man between 18 and 29 years old in good health. Some clones in this sample may be carry-over from other donors' samples.

The rearrangement uses TRBV5-1 and TRBJ2-2, with D unresolved. The germline gives CDR1 SGHRS, CDR2 YFSETQ. The CDR3 length is 14 residues. V dropped 4 bases and J dropped 4 bases, with 11 bases sitting between them. In DNA, the CDR3 is TGCGCCAGCAGCCCGGGCCACTCCACCGGGGAGCTGTTTTTT. Translated, it gives CASSPGHSTGELFF.

This chain uses TRBV28 with TRBJ2-7; TRBD2 agrees at 7 bases. The CDR3 extends over 13 amino acids. Germline CDR1 is MDHEN and CDR2 is SYDVKM. J was trimmed by 2 bases and V by 5 bases; bases with no gene match: 3. Here the CDR3 reads CASSPTSTYEQYF. DNA of the CDR3: TGTGCCAGCAGTCCGACTAGCACCTACGAGCAGTACTTC.

There are a few counts of this clone. V usage is TRBV27 and J usage is TRBJ1-1; D may be TRBD1 (5 bases). Germline values: CDR1 MNHEY, CDR2 SMNVEV (reference sequence). This CDR3 region has 15 residues. With 0 bases removed from V and 4 bases from J, the gap between germline ends came to 12 bases. CDR3 coding DNA: TGTGCCAGCAGTTTATCTCGGGGGTTGGGCACTGAAGCTTTCTTT. Its protein is CASSLSRGLGTEAFF.

This chain links TRBV2 with TRBJ2-7; D not certain. CDR3 length: 12 residues. Germline V gives CDR1 SNHLY, CDR2 FYNNEI. V was shortened by 4 bases and J by 2 bases, with 6 bases between the two germline ends. The CDR3 nucleotides read TGTGCCAGCAGTGGTTACCCCTACGAGCAGTACTTC. Protein product: CASSGYPYEQYF.

J is TRBJ1-1 and V is TRBV5-1; D remains unclear. V gave up 2 bases and J gave up 4 bases, with 9 bases separating them. The CDR3 contains 13 residues. Germline V gene data show CDR1 as SGHRS and CDR2 as YFSETQ. CDR3 DNA: TGCGCCAGCAGCTTAAAGACGATCACTGAAGCTTTCTTT. The encoded protein is CASSLKTITEAFF.

V gene TRBV5-1 combines with J gene TRBJ1-4, with TRBD1 matching over 8 bases. The CDR3 is 14 amino acids. Per germline, CDR1 SGHRS and CDR2 YFSETQ. Germline trimming cut 4 bases from V and 7 bases from J; bases unmatched to any gene: 6. Here the CDR3 reads CASSNQGASEKLFF. In nucleotides, the CDR3 is TGCGCCAGCAGCAATCAGGGGGCAAGTGAAAAACTGTTTTTT.

The genes are TRBV5-4 and TRBJ2-1, with D unclear. Trimming removed 4 bases at V and 8 bases at J, with 10 bases between. This CDR3 is built from 12 residues. Germline lookup yields CDR1 SGHNT and CDR2 YYREEE (reference sequence). CDR3 sequence reads: CASSQGPDEQFF. DNA for the CDR3: TGTGCCAGCAGCCAAGGTCCGGATGAGCAGTTCTTC.

The chain couples TRBV5-1 to TRBJ2-7, with 8 bases matching TRBD2. Germline lookup yields CDR1 SGHRS and CDR2 YFSETQ. This CDR3 is 14 amino acids long. V was clipped by 3 bases and J by 6 bases; unmatched bases: 8. CDR3: CASSYTAGVSEQYF. Here the CDR3 DNA reads TGCGCCAGCAGCTATACAGCGGGAGTTTCCGAGCAGTACTTC.

This sequence joins TRBV5-4 and TRBJ2-3; possible D gene TRBD2, 7 bases. The CDR3 sequence is 17 residues long. Trimming removed 5 bases from V and 4 bases from J, with 23 bases in between. Germline V gene lookup returns CDR1 SGHNT and CDR2 YYREEE (reference sequence). The CDR3 DNA follows: TGTGCCAGCAGGCTTGGGGGGGGCGGCCCAGGGGCAGATACGCAGTATTTT. This gives the protein CASRLGGGGPGADTQYF.

The chain has TRBV4-2 and TRBJ2-1; 7 bases align to TRBD2. This CDR3 has 16 residues. V was pared by 0 bases and J by 4 bases, with 6 bases of the junction left unmatched. Germline V gene data show CDR1 as LGHNA and CDR2 as YNFKEQ. The CDR3 reads CASSQEPFGRYNEQFF. The CDR3 DNA sequence: TGTGCCAGCAGCCAAGAACCCTTCGGGAGGTACAATGAGCAGTTCTTC.

This chain links TRBV6-5 with TRBJ2-2; TRBD1 aligns across 9 bases. The CDR3 extends over 15 amino acids. The junction had 8 bases not matched to a gene; V was cut back by 8 bases and J by 4 bases. Germline values: CDR1 MNHEY, CDR2 SVGAGI. The CDR3 region is CASRRGQGSTGELFF. CDR3 sequence (DNA): TGTGCCAGCCGCCGGGGACAGGGTTCCACCGGGGAGCTGTTTTTT.

Here the CDR3 DNA reads TGTGCCAGCAGTTTGACCGGAGTCCTCAATGAGCAGTTCTTC. Translated: CASSLTGVLNEQFF. This chain joins TRBV7-3 and TRBJ2-1; D gene ambiguous. This CDR3 has 14 amino acids. With 6 bases removed from V and 6 bases from J, the gap between germline ends came to 15 bases. Germline assignment: CDR1 SGHTA and CDR2 FQGTGA.

The chain recombines TRBV5-1 with TRBJ2-7, with TRBD2 matching 8 bases. There are 15 residues in the CDR3. Trimming cost V 3 bases and J 2 bases; bases outside gene matches: 7. Germline CDR1 and CDR2: SGHRS and YFSETQ. In DNA, the CDR3 is TGCGCCAGCAGCTCCGGGAGGGGCAGGGCCTACGAGCAGTACTTC. It yields the protein CASSSGRGRAYEQYF.

This chain uses TRBV28 with TRBJ1-5, with D tentatively TRBD1 (6 bases). Trimming stripped 5 bases from V and 7 bases from J, with 15 bases between. Looked up from germline, CDR1 is MDHEN and CDR2 is SYDVKM. The CDR3 sequence is 14 residues long. Here the CDR3 DNA reads TGTGCCAGCAGTACGGACAGTTTAAGACAGCCCCAGCATTTT. This translates into CASSTDSLRQPQHF.

CDR3 protein: CASSPWLSGSGSYNEQFF. The CDR3 nucleotides are TGCGCCAGCAGCCCTTGGTTGAGCGGGAGTGGCTCCTACAATGAGCAGTTCTTC. This sequence joins TRBV5-1 and TRBJ2-1; 8 bases match TRBD2. Germline values: CDR1 SGHRS, CDR2 YFSETQ. The V segment lost 4 bases and the J segment 0 bases; nucleotides outside the gene matches: 12. This CDR3 has 18 amino acids.

The V call is TRBV5-1, the J call TRBJ1-3; no reliable D call. The ends were cut back, 3 bases at V and 0 bases at J, with 4 bases in the middle. This CDR3 is built from 13 residues. Germline-derived CDR1 and CDR2 are SGHRS and YFSETQ. The CDR3 sequence: CASSSYSGNTIYF. The CDR3 bases are TGCGCCAGCAGCTCCTACTCTGGAAACACCATATATTTT.

The rearrangement uses TRBV4-1 and TRBJ2-5, with 11 bases matching TRBD1. Germline V gene lookup returns CDR1 MGHRA and CDR2 YSYEKL. J lost 1 base, V lost 2 bases, and 9 bases had no gene match. This CDR3 contains 18 residues. CDR3 in amino acids: CASSQKVGTGGTQETQYF. The CDR3 nucleotides read TGCGCCAGCAGCCAAAAGGTGGGGACAGGGGGAACCCAAGAGACCCAGTACTTC.

Notes on this clone: The same CDR3 can be traced to other DNA sequences in this sample. The V and J genes are TRBV19 and TRBJ1-1, with D unresolved. V lost 3 bases to trimming and J lost 0 bases, with 8 bases between them. The CDR3 length is 14 residues. Germline CDR1 and CDR2: LNHDA and SQIVND (reference sequence). The CDR3 protein is CASSIRVLNTEAFF. The CDR3 DNA follows: TGTGCCAGTAGTATCCGGGTGCTGAACACTGAAGCTTTCTTT.

V gene TRBV4-3 combines with J gene TRBJ2-3; the D is unclear. Trimming shortened V by 4 bases and J by 2 bases, and 4 bases separated the two germline ends. This CDR3 spans 12 amino acids. Germline V gene data show CDR1 as LGHNA and CDR2 as YSLEER. This CDR3 is CASSLDTDTQYF. DNA for the CDR3: TGCGCCAGCAGCCTCGACACAGATACGCAGTATTTT.

This clone has just a few counts. This sequence joins TRBV7-9 and TRBJ1-2; D is ambiguous. V was trimmed by 7 bases and J by 4 bases, leaving 13 bases between them. The CDR3 runs to 13 residues. The germline gives CDR1 SEHNR, CDR2 FQNEAQ (reference sequence). The CDR3 loop reads CASTLQTLYGYTF. The CDR3 bases are TGTGCCAGCACGCTACAGACCCTCTATGGCTACACCTTC.

CDR3 amino acids: CASSSQTAAYEQYF. The DNA for the CDR3 is TGCGCCAGCAGCTCGCAGACCGCCGCATACGAGCAGTACTTC. This chain joins TRBV5-1 and TRBJ2-7, with D unclear. Germline V lookup: CDR1 SGHRS, CDR2 YFSETQ. There are 14 residues in the CDR3. Trimming stripped 3 bases from V and 4 bases from J, with 14 bases between.

This clone was recorded only once. V and J are TRBV7-2 and TRBJ2-1; 8 nucleotides align to TRBD2. V dropped 5 bases and J dropped 2; count of bases not matched to a gene: 8. The CDR3 spans 16 residues. Germline values: CDR1 SGHTA, CDR2 FQGNSA. In DNA, the CDR3 is TGTGCCAGCAGCCAACTAGCGGCCTCGGCCTACAATGAGCAGTTCTTC. Residues: CASSQLAASAYNEQFF.

The gene calls are TRBV5-4 and TRBJ2-1; D unresolved. The CDR3 consists of 15 residues. Germline CDR1 reads SGHNT; CDR2 reads YYREEE (reference sequence). V was cut by 2 bases and J by 4 bases, with 13 bases left in between. CDR3 amino acids: CASSLGSLGYNEQFF. The CDR3 DNA reads as TGTGCCAGCAGCTTAGGATCCCTCGGGTACAATGAGCAGTTCTTC.

The chain couples TRBV7-2 to TRBJ2-3; D is unclear. Germline loops: CDR1 SGHTA, CDR2 FQGNSA. This CDR3 is built from 12 residues. Trimming shortened V by 6 bases and J by 4 bases, and 8 bases separated the two germline ends. The CDR3 region has the DNA TGTGCCAGCAGGGGAACTTCAGATACGCAGTATTTT. It is translated as CASRGTSDTQYF.

This clone was seen only once. The chain couples TRBV30 to TRBJ2-3; possible D gene TRBD1, 6 bases. The ends were cut back, 0 bases at V and 0 bases at J, with 10 bases in the middle. This CDR3 contains 15 residues. Germline V gene lookup returns CDR1 GTSNPN and CDR2 SVGIG (reference sequence). The CDR3 is CAWSVNRVSTDTQYF. DNA for the CDR3: TGTGCCTGGAGTGTCAACAGGGTTAGCACAGATACGCAGTATTTT.

The chain carries TRBV28 and TRBJ1-1; 7 positions agree with TRBD1. V lost 2 bases to trimming and J lost 1 base; unmatched junction nucleotides: 10. The germline CDR1 and CDR2 sequences are MDHEN and SYDVKM. The CDR3 spans 17 residues. The CDR3 loop reads CASSLVWRGRGNTEAFF. CDR3 sequence (DNA): TGTGCCAGCAGTTTAGTTTGGAGGGGGCGCGGGAACACTGAAGCTTTCTTT.

The chain recombines TRBV15 with TRBJ2-2; D not certain. Trimming removed 0 bases from V and 4 bases from J, with 6 bases in between. Germline loops: CDR1 LNHNV, CDR2 YYDKDF (reference sequence). The CDR3 spans 14 residues. CDR3 nucleotide sequence: TGTGCCACCAGCAGAGAGTCGGGCACCGGGGAGCTGTTTTTT. This codes for CATSRESGTGELFF. Filled out from reference TRBV15 and TRBJ2-2, the complete variable domain reads DAMVIQNPRYQVTQFGKPVTLSCSQTLNHNVMYWYQQKSSQAPKLLFHYYDKDFNNEADTPDNFQSRRPNTSFCFLDIRSPGLGDTAMYLCATSRESGTGELFFGEGSRLTVL.